The 13 T cell receptor beta chains in this list originate from one sample, sequenced in a study of T cells in Graves' hyperthyroidism and ophthalmopathy. RNA transcripts gave rise to amplified TCR beta CDR3 regions. TCR CDR3 underwent first-round RT-PCR with the HTBI primer set. One entry per CDR3 protein, called by TCRdb with MiXCR from the multiplex PCR reads. The sample records about 350,000 distinct CDR3 sequences, about 15% being singletons. Sequenced sample: blood. Receptor source: a woman under 40 with Graves' hyperthyroidism.

This clonotype was seen many times. One junction end does not reproduce the germline sequence, and a read error may be involved. The chain recombines TRBV11-3 with TRBJ2-3; weak D call: TRBD2 (5 bases). Germline loops: CDR1 SGHNT, CDR2 YENEEA. CDR3 size: 13 residues. The CDR3, as DNA: TGTGCCAGCAGCTTGGCTAGCAAAGATACGCAGTATTTT. Translation gives CASSLASKDTQYF.

In its sample, this clonotype was seen many times. The chain links TRBV20-1 to TRBJ1-1; D might be TRBD1 (6 bases). Trimming stripped 0 bases from V and 6 bases from J, with 20 bases between. CDR3 length: 16 residues. Germline V gene data show CDR1 as DFQATT and CDR2 as SNEGSKA (reference sequence). As DNA, the CDR3 is TGCAGTGCTAGAGAGTTTTGGGGGCCGGGTAGGGCTGAAGCTTTCTTT. It yields the protein CSAREFWGPGRAEAFF.

Only a few counts were recorded for this clonotype. The gene calls are TRBV30 and TRBJ2-3; D tentatively fits TRBD1 or TRBD2 (5 bases each). Per germline, CDR1 GTSNPN and CDR2 SVGIG (reference sequence). The V and J ends lost 3 bases and 6 bases respectively, with 13 bases between them. CDR3 length equals 13 residues. CDR3 amino acids: CAWRRGPGDTQYF. The CDR3 bases are TGTGCCTGGAGACGGGGACCGGGGGATACGCAGTATTTT.

This clonotype was picked up a small number of times. The gene calls are TRBV14 and TRBJ1-1; D gene unclear. CDR3 length: 16 residues. The V and J ends lost 0 bases and 0 bases respectively, with 11 bases between them. Germline values: CDR1 SGHDN, CDR2 FVKESK. The CDR3 loop is CASSQDVGRMNTEAFF. In nucleotides, the CDR3 is TGTGCCAGCAGCCAAGATGTGGGAAGAATGAACACTGAAGCTTTCTTT. Full variable domain (missing parts from reference TRBV14 and TRBJ1-1): EAGVTQFPSHSVIEKGQTVTLRCDPISGHDNLYWYRRVMGKEIKFLLHFVKESKQDESGMPNNRFLAERTGGTYSTLKVQPAELEDSGVYFCASSQDVGRMNTEAFFGQGTRLTVV.

The sample holds a few counts of this clonotype. V and J are TRBV15 and TRBJ1-2; 8 positions match TRBD1. Germline loops: CDR1 LNHNV, CDR2 YYDKDF (reference sequence). The V and J ends lost 3 bases and 6 bases, in that order; junction bases with no gene match: 9. This CDR3 is built from 15 residues. CDR3 sequence (DNA): TGTGCCACCAGCAGGGGGGCGGACAGGGTTAATGGCTACACCTTC. It specifies CATSRGADRVNGYTF. The variable domain in full, completed from reference TRBV15 and TRBJ1-2, reads DAMVIQNPRYQVTQFGKPVTLSCSQTLNHNVMYWYQQKSSQAPKLLFHYYDKDFNNEADTPDNFQSRRPNTSFCFLDIRSPGLGDTAMYLCATSRGADRVNGYTFGSGTRLTVV.

The table lists this clonotype with many counts. This chain joins TRBV3-1 and TRBJ1-1; no clear D gene. Germline values: CDR1 LGHDT, CDR2 YNNKEL (reference sequence). V was trimmed by 7 bases and J by 5 bases, leaving 8 bases between them. The CDR3 totals 11 residues. The CDR3 loop is CASKGGTEAFF. CDR3 DNA sequence: TGTGCCAGCAAGGGCGGGACTGAAGCTTTCTTT.

This chain connects TRBV5-6 to TRBJ2-1, with 11 bases that match TRBD2. Germline V gene lookup returns CDR1 SGHDT and CDR2 YYEEEE. This CDR3 is built from 16 residues. V gave up 4 bases and J gave up 4 bases; unmatched junction bases: 7. The CDR3 loop is CASSRTGTSGYNEQFF. The CDR3 DNA is TGTGCCAGCAGCCGTACTGGGACTAGCGGTTACAATGAGCAGTTCTTC.

V gene TRBV20-1 combines with J gene TRBJ2-1, with TRBD2 matching over 10 bases. CDR3 size: 16 residues. Trimming removed 3 bases from V and 3 bases from J; junction bases left unmatched: 8. Germline CDR1 DFQATT, CDR2 SNEGSKA (reference sequence). As DNA, the CDR3 is TGCAGTGCTAGCGAAACTAGCGGGGAAATCTACAATGAGCAGTTCTTC. Encoded protein: CSASETSGEIYNEQFF.

In its sample, this clonotype was seen many times. A read error may produce the germline difference seen at one junction end. V is TRBV2 and J is TRBJ1-5; tentative D call: TRBD1 (6 bases). CDR3 length equals 14 residues. Germline CDR1 reads SNHLY; CDR2 reads FYNNEI. The CDR3 here is CASTEEAGVKPQHF. The DNA for the CDR3 is TGTGCCAGCACTGAAGAGGCAGGGGTGAAGCCCCAGCATTTT.

The chain links TRBV19 to TRBJ1-1, with TRBD1 matching 7 bases. CDR3 length equals 12 residues. In germline, CDR1 is LNHDA, CDR2 SQIVND (reference sequence). Trimming at V came to 5 bases and at J to 8 bases, leaving 5 bases not matched to a gene. CDR3 DNA sequence: TGTGCCAGTAGTTGGGGGACAGACGAAGCTTTCTTT. Amino acid sequence: CASSWGTDEAFF.

This clonotype was counted at least ten times. The chain joins TRBV10-3 to TRBJ2-1; TRBD2 aligns across 15 bases. Looked up from germline, CDR1 is ENHRY and CDR2 is SYGVKD. The trim removed 3 bases at V and 3 bases at J, leaving 6 bases unmatched. CDR3 size: 18 residues. CDR3 sequence: CAISEGGLAGGLYNEQFF. Written as DNA, the CDR3 is TGTGCCATCAGTGAAGGGGGACTAGCGGGAGGACTCTACAATGAGCAGTTCTTC.

V gene TRBV4-1 combines with J gene TRBJ2-2; the match to TRBD1 covers 7 bases. CDR1 MGHRA and CDR2 YSYEKL come from the germline V gene. After removal of 3 bases from V and 1 base from J, the junction contained 2 bases not matched to a gene. The CDR3 has 15 residues. The chain's CDR3 is CASSHWTGNTGELFF. CDR3 sequence (DNA): TGCGCCAGCAGCCACTGGACAGGGAACACCGGGGAGCTGTTTTTT.

The gene calls are TRBV30 and TRBJ1-1; D might be TRBD1 (6 bases). The V end was cut by 5 bases, the J end by 1 base, with 17 bases between. Germline CDR1 GTSNPN, CDR2 SVGIG (reference sequence). CDR3 length: 15 residues. CDR3 sequence: CAWRQGPATNTEAFF. CDR3 coding DNA: TGTGCCTGGCGGCAGGGGCCAGCAACGAACACTGAAGCTTTCTTT.